This T cell receptor beta chain was sequenced for a study of T cells in Graves' hyperthyroidism and ophthalmopathy. On the study more broadly: Staff took peripheral blood when the initial diagnosis was made, before any treatment began.

The authors obtained PBMCs from over 8 ml of fresh peripheral blood. CDR1 and CDR2 (germline): SEHNR, FQNEAQ (reference sequence). This CDR3 is 12 amino acids long. V dropped 2 bases and J dropped 6 bases, with 8 bases sitting between them. Findings and limits, study-wide: Median prediction lead before ophthalmopathy onset was 6 to 8 months with the model.

RNA transcripts were the template for amplifying TCR beta CDR3 regions. During a first-round RT-PCR of the TCR CDR3, the HTBI primer set was used. TCRdb analysed the multiplex PCR reads with MiXCR anew, one entry per CDR3 protein. The sample records hundreds of thousands of distinct CDR3 sequences, 16% being singletons. This clonotype was detected ten times or more. Its antigen is unidentified. The sequencing sample was made of blood. The receptor comes from a woman younger than 45 with Graves' hyperthyroidism. The J gene is TRBJ2-7, the V gene TRBV7-9; D call uncertain. The CDR3 spells CASSLQASEQYF. DNA of the CDR3: TGTGCCAGCAGCTTACAGGCTAGCGAGCAGTACTTC.